The 25 T cell receptor beta chains below all came from one sample that was sequenced in a study of blood T cell repertoires in COVID-19. Sequencing was performed with immunoSEQ multiplex PCR; in TCRdb, only in-frame clones are kept and a portion is missing. The table includes 200,000 to 250,000 clones, approximately 88% detected once. The sample comprised PBMCs or T cells enriched from blood (not recorded which). The receptors stem from a woman aged 25-40 years who had been exposed to COVID-19.

The chain combines TRBV4-2 with TRBJ2-1, with 9 nucleotides matching TRBD2. Germline V lookup: CDR1 LGHNA, CDR2 YNFKEQ. There are 15 residues in the CDR3. The V segment lost 4 bases and the J segment 4 bases; nucleotides outside the gene matches: 5. CDR3 DNA sequence: TGTGCCAGCAGCCTCCGACTAGCGGTTTACAATGAGCAGTTCTTC. It encodes CASSLRLAVYNEQFF.

The chain recombines TRBV4-1 with TRBJ1-5, with D perhaps matching TRBD1 (5 bases). Germline assignment: CDR1 MGHRA and CDR2 YSYEKL. Trimming stripped 4 bases from V and 0 bases from J, with 16 bases between. The CDR3 totals 17 residues. CDR3 coding DNA: TGCGCCAGCAGCCCTTCCCCAGGGCCAGGTAGCAATCAGCCCCAGCATTTT. Translation: CASSPSPGPGSNQPQHF.

This chain connects TRBV7-2 to TRBJ2-3; a possible D gene is TRBD2 (5 bases). Trimming took 0 bases from V and 14 from J, leaving 15 bases between them. This CDR3 has 13 residues. The germline V gene encodes CDR1 SGHTA and CDR2 FQGNSA. In nucleotides, the CDR3 is TGTGCCAGCAGCTTAGCCCTAGCCGGGTTGGGGTATTTT. Translated, it gives CASSLALAGLGYF.

The chain is built from TRBV15 and TRBJ1-3, with D unclear. The CDR3 covers 14 residues. From germline, CDR1 is LNHNV and CDR2 YYDKDF (reference sequence). Trimming stripped 3 bases from V and 0 bases from J, with 6 bases between. CDR3 sequence reads: CATSRLGSGNTIYF. The CDR3 DNA reads TGTGCCACCAGCAGGCTCGGCTCTGGAAACACCATATATTTT.

This sequence joins TRBV28 and TRBJ1-3, with TRBD1 matching over 8 bases. Germline-derived CDR1 and CDR2 are MDHEN and SYDVKM. CDR3 length: 14 residues. V lost 6 bases, J lost 2 bases, and 3 bases stayed unmatched. The DNA for the CDR3 is TGTGCCAGCAGCCCGACAGGGGCTGGAAACACCATATATTTT. This sequence encodes CASSPTGAGNTIYF.

The V and J genes are TRBV5-5 and TRBJ2-7; D remains ambiguous. The V gene's germline CDR1 is SGHKS and CDR2 YYEKEE (reference sequence). The CDR3 is 12 residues long. V was cut by 3 bases and J by 3 bases, with 7 bases left in between. CDR3 coding DNA: TGTGCCAGCAGCTCCGTATACTACGAGCAGTACTTC. Residues: CASSSVYYEQYF.

CDR3 sequence: CSVKLGGRQPQHF. The CDR3 nucleotides are TGCAGCGTTAAGTTAGGAGGGAGGCAGCCCCAGCATTTT. The gene calls are TRBV29-1 and TRBJ1-5, with no clear D. Germline-derived CDR1 and CDR2 are SQVTM and ANQGSEA. The CDR3 is made up of 13 amino acids. V was cut by 5 bases and J by 7 bases, with 15 bases left in between.

This clone appeared once. The rearrangement joins TRBV28 to TRBJ1-6; TRBD1 aligns across 7 bases. The CDR3 is 13 residues long. Unmatched junction bases numbered 11, after V lost 6 bases and J lost 15 bases. Per germline, CDR1 MDHEN and CDR2 SYDVKM. The CDR3 region has the DNA TGTGCCAGCAGCTCTCATACAGGGGCTCGCCTCCACTTT. This translates into CASSSHTGARLHF.

This chain links TRBV25-1 with TRBJ1-1, with D hard to call. Germline V gene sequence: CDR1 MGHDK, CDR2 SYGVNS. The CDR3 spans 15 residues. Trimming removed 3 bases from V and 4 bases from J, with 15 bases in between. CDR3 DNA sequence: TGTGCCAGCAGTGACCGAGAGAGGGCTCGCACTGAAGCTTTCTTT. This encodes CASSDRERARTEAFF.

The V gene is TRBV7-2, the J gene TRBJ2-1; D might be TRBD2 (6 bases). This CDR3 is built from 15 residues. V gave up 2 bases and J gave up 8 bases, with 16 bases separating them. CDR1 and CDR2 (germline): SGHTA, FQGNSA. The CDR3 spells CASSLSGTPVYEQFF. CDR3 in DNA: TGTGCCAGCAGCTTATCCGGGACTCCAGTATATGAGCAGTTCTTC.

The rearrangement links TRBV3-1 (or the pseudogene TRBV3-2) to TRBJ2-7, with 13 bases lining up with TRBD2. V was clipped by 1 base and J by 5 bases; unmatched bases: 2. The CDR3 covers 15 residues. In germline, CDR1 is LGHDT, CDR2 YNNKEL (reference sequence). The CDR3 nucleotides read TGTGCCAGCAGCCAAGGGACTAGCGGGAGCCACGAGCAGTACTTC. Translating gives CASSQGTSGSHEQYF.

In this sample, this clone turned up once. The CDR3 DNA reads TGTGCCAGTAGTATAACAGGGCAGAGGACTGAAGCTTTCTTT. Translation: CASSITGQRTEAFF. The chain carries TRBV19 and TRBJ1-1; D perhaps matches TRBD1 (6 bases). Trimming pared 2 bases from V and 5 bases from J, leaving 12 bases between. Germline CDR1 and CDR2: LNHDA and SQIVND (reference sequence). The CDR3 sequence is 14 residues long.

The V and J genes are TRBV5-1 and TRBJ2-7; 9 positions agree with TRBD2. Germline V gene data show CDR1 as SGHRS and CDR2 as YFSETQ. The CDR3 has 13 residues. V lost 5 bases, J lost 7 bases, and 7 bases stayed unmatched. CDR3 sequence: CASRNSGRFEQYF. In DNA, the CDR3 is TGCGCCAGCAGGAATAGCGGGAGATTTGAGCAGTACTTC.

The chain couples TRBV5-1 to TRBJ1-5; 8 positions agree with TRBD1. The CDR3 has 14 amino acids. CDR1 SGHRS and CDR2 YFSETQ come from the germline V gene. V was pared by 3 bases and J by 6 bases, with 5 bases of the junction left unmatched. The chain's CDR3 is CASSWTGLGQPQHF. DNA for the CDR3: TGCGCCAGCAGCTGGACAGGGTTGGGTCAGCCCCAGCATTTT.

CDR3 sequence reads: CASSLEQGEETQYF. The CDR3 bases are TGCGCCAGCAGCTTAGAACAGGGTGAAGAGACCCAGTACTTC. This rearrangement joins TRBV5-1 to TRBJ2-5, with TRBD1 as a possible D gene (6 bases). The ends were cut back, 2 bases at V and 3 bases at J, with 11 bases in the middle. The CDR3 has 14 amino acids. The germline gives CDR1 SGHRS, CDR2 YFSETQ.

The chain joins TRBV15 to TRBJ2-1; the match to TRBD2 covers 9 bases. This CDR3 contains 15 residues. Trimming at V came to 4 bases and at J to 3 bases, leaving 4 bases not matched to a gene. The V gene's germline CDR1 is LNHNV and CDR2 YYDKDF (reference sequence). CDR3 protein: CATSTLAGSYNEQFF. The CDR3 nucleotides are TGTGCCACCAGCACGCTAGCGGGAAGCTACAATGAGCAGTTCTTC.

The rearrangement uses TRBV27 and TRBJ2-7; 9 positions match TRBD2. Per germline, CDR1 MNHEY and CDR2 SMNVEV (reference sequence). The CDR3 has 17 amino acids. J gave up 1 base and V 6 bases, and 13 bases lay outside the gene matches. CDR3 nucleotide sequence: TGTGCCAGCAGCCTGCTAGCGGGACCCATCTTATCCTACGAGCAGTACTTC. Its translation: CASSLLAGPILSYEQYF.

The rearrangement uses TRBV6-5 and TRBJ2-7; 13 nucleotides line up with TRBD2. This CDR3 comprises 13 residues. Germline-derived CDR1 and CDR2 are MNHEY and SVGAGI. After removal of 8 bases from V and 5 bases from J, the junction contained 3 bases not matched to a gene. CDR3 protein: CASRTSGSHEQYF. CDR3 coding DNA: TGTGCCAGCCGGACTAGCGGGAGCCACGAGCAGTACTTC.

The genes are TRBV28 and TRBJ2-1; 12 bases match TRBD2. J was trimmed by 4 bases and V by 4 bases; bases with no gene match: 11. The CDR3 contains 18 residues. Germline lookup yields CDR1 MDHEN and CDR2 SYDVKM. CDR3 region: CASSSSELAGGGYNEQFF. The CDR3 region has the DNA TGTGCCAGCAGTTCCTCTGAACTAGCGGGAGGTGGTTACAATGAGCAGTTCTTC.

The genes are TRBV7-2 and TRBJ1-2; D remains unclear. The CDR3 runs 13 residues. Trimming stripped 5 bases from V and 5 bases from J, with 12 bases between. Germline V gene data show CDR1 as SGHTA and CDR2 as FQGNSA. The CDR3 spells CASSLGSVYGYTF. As DNA, the CDR3 is TGTGCCAGCAGCCTAGGGAGTGTATATGGCTACACCTTC.

As DNA, the CDR3 is TGTGCCAGCAGTCCCCGGGGGGGGCGGAGAGAGACCCAGTACTTC. Its protein product is CASSPRGGRRETQYF. The chain recombines TRBV28 with TRBJ2-5; 8 nucleotides align to TRBD2. The CDR3 runs to 15 residues. Germline V CDR1 and CDR2: MDHEN, SYDVKM. After removal of 5 bases from V and 4 bases from J, the junction contained 9 bases not matched to a gene.

The V gene is TRBV3-1 (or the pseudogene TRBV3-2), the J gene TRBJ1-2; 10 bases line up with TRBD1. The germline gives CDR1 LGHDT, CDR2 YNNKEL (reference sequence). The CDR3 runs 18 residues. V gave up 4 bases and J gave up 0 bases; unmatched junction bases: 11. The chain's CDR3 is CASSRGPGQGSTNYGYTF. The CDR3 DNA sequence: TGTGCCAGCAGCCGGGGACCGGGACAGGGGTCGACTAACTATGGCTACACCTTC.

J is TRBJ1-1 and V is TRBV18; D is unclear. Germline V lookup: CDR1 KGHSH, CDR2 LQKENI. V lost 0 bases and J 0 bases, leaving 11 bases between the germline ends. CDR3 size: 16 residues. The CDR3 DNA follows: TGTGCCAGCTCACCACCTAAAGATGGCTTGAACACTGAAGCTTTCTTT. Encoded protein: CASSPPKDGLNTEAFF.

This chain connects TRBV6-1 to TRBJ2-5; D might be TRBD2 (6 bases). Germline V lookup: CDR1 MNHNS, CDR2 SASEGT. The V and J ends lost 0 bases and 4 bases respectively, with 15 bases between them. The CDR3 contains 16 residues. In DNA, the CDR3 is TGTGCCAGCAGTGAAGCAGGAAGCGGAGGGCTAGAGACCCAGTACTTC. Translation: CASSEAGSGGLETQYF.

The chain uses TRBV9 and TRBJ1-2, with D hard to call. The ends were cut back, 0 bases at V and 2 bases at J, with 11 bases in the middle. This CDR3 is built from 15 residues. The germline CDR1 and CDR2 sequences are SGDLS and YYNGEE. The CDR3 nucleotides are TGTGCCAGCAGCGTAGGTAGCAGATCGAACTATGGCTACACCTTC. Encoded protein: CASSVGSRSNYGYTF.